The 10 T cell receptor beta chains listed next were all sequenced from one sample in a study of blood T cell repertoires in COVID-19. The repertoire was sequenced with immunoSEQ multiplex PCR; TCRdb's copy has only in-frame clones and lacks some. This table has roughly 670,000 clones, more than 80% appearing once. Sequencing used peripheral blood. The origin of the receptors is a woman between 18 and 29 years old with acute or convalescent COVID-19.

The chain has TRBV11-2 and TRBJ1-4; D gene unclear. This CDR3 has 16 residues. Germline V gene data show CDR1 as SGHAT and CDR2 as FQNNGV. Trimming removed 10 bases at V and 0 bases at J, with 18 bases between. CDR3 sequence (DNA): TGTGCCACCCAGTATCCATCGGAGGCAACTAATGAAAAACTGTTTTTT. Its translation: CATQYPSEATNEKLFF. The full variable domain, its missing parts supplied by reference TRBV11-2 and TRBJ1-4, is EAGVAQSPRYKIIEKRQSVAFWCNPISGHATLYWYQQILGQGPKLLIQFQNNGVVDDSQLPKDRFSAERLKGVDSTLKIQPAKLEDSAVYLCATQYPSEATNEKLFFGSGTQLSVL.

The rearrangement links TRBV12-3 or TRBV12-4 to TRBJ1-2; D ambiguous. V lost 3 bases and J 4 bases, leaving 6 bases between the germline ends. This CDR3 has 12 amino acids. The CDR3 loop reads CASSLGSYGYTF. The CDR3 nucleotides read TGTGCCAGCAGTTTGGGGAGCTATGGCTACACCTTC.

As DNA, the CDR3 is TGTGCCAGCAGCGTAGGGGACAGGGGGCTTTTAGGGGAAAAACTGTTTTTT. This encodes CASSVGDRGLLGEKLFF. The chain is built from TRBV9 and TRBJ1-4; 12 bases align to TRBD1. Germline loops: CDR1 SGDLS, CDR2 YYNGEE. This CDR3 contains 17 residues. V shed 0 bases and J 8 bases; nucleotides not matched to a gene: 8.

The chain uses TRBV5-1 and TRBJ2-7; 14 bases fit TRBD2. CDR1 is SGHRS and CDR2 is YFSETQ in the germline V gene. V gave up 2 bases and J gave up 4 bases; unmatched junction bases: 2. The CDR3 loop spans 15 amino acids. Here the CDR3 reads CASSFGTSGGYEQYF. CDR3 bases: TGCGCCAGCAGCTTCGGGACTAGCGGGGGTTACGAGCAGTACTTC. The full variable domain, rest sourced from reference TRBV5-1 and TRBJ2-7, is KAGVTQTPRYLIKTRGQQVTLSCSPISGHRSVSWYQQTPGQGLQFLFEYFSETQRNKGNFPGRFSGRQFSNSRSEMNVSTLELGDSALYLCASSFGTSGGYEQYFGPGTRLTVT.

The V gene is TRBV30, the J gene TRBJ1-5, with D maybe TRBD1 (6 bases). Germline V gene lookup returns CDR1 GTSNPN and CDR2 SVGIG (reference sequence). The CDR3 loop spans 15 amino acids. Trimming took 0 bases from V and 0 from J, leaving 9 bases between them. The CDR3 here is CAWSVGTFSNQPQHF. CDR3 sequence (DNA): TGTGCCTGGAGTGTAGGGACATTTAGCAATCAGCCCCAGCATTTT.

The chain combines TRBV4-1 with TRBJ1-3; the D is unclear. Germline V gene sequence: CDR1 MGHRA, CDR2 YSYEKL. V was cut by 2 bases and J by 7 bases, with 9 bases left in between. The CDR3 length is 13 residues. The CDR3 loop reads CASSQILGNTIYF. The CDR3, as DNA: TGCGCCAGCAGCCAAATACTGGGCAACACCATATATTTT.

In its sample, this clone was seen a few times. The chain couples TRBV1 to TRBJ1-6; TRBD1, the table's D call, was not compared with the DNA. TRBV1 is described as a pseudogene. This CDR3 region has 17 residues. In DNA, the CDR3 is TGCACCAGCAGCCAAGGACAGGGGGCGTACTATAATTCACCCCTCCACTTT. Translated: CTSSQGQGAYYNSPLHF.

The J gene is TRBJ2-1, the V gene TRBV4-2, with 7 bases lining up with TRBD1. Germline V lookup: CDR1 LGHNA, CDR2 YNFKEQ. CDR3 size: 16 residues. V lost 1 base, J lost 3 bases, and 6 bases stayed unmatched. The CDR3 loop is CASSQVHGTVYNEQFF. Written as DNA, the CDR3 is TGTGCCAGCAGCCAAGTTCACGGGACAGTCTACAATGAGCAGTTCTTC.

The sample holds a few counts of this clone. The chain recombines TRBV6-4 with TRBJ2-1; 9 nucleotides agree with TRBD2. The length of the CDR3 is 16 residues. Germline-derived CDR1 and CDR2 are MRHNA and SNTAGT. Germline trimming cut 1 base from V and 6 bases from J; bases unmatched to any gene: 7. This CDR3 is CASSDFSGGDLNEQFF. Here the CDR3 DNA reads TGTGCCAGCAGTGACTTTAGCGGGGGCGACCTCAATGAGCAGTTCTTC.

CDR3 amino acids: CASSPPYGGGGNIQYF. In nucleotides, the CDR3 is TGTGCCAGCAGCCCCCCGTACGGAGGCGGGGGGAACATTCAGTACTTC. This sequence joins TRBV9 and TRBJ2-4; 8 nucleotides match TRBD2. Trimming removed 4 bases from V and 7 bases from J; junction bases left unmatched: 13. The CDR3 consists of 16 residues. Germline assignment: CDR1 SGDLS and CDR2 YYNGEE.